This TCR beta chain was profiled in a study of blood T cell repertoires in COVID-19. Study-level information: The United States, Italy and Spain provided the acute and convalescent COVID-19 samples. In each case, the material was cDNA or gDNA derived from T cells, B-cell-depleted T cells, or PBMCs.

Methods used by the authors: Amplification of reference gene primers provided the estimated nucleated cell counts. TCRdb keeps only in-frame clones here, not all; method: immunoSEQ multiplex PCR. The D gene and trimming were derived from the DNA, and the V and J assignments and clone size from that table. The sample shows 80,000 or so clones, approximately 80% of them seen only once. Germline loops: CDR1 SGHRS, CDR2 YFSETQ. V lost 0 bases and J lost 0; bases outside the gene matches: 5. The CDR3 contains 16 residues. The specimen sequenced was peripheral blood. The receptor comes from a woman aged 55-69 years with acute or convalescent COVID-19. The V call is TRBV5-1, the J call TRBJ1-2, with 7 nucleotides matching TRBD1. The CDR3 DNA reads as TGCGCCAGCAGCTTGGAAGGGACAGTATCTAACTATGGCTACACCTTC. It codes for CASSLEGTVSNYGYTF.